A single sample gave rise to the 7 T cell receptor beta chains below, sequenced in a study of shared clonotypes between healthy human individuals (dated by TCRdb to about 2020). Library generation was performed with the immunoSEQ multiplex PCR assay. Imported from immuneACCESS, the table was reduced by TCRdb to in-frame sequences with V and J called. These copies leave out some clones; in studies compared against another copy, an unresolved V gene accounts for under half, and the cause of the remainder is not known. The sample table contains hundreds of thousands of clones; only one count was recorded for almost 97% of them. Clones ranked in the top ten supply approximately 0.06% of the sample. Sequences were obtained from naive CD4+ T cells sorted from blood. This specimen's cell subset or site label, interpreted: CD45RA+ positively selected. The receptor source for this set is a woman aged 30 to 39 in good health.

A remark on this clone: The sample carries other DNA sequences with the same CDR3. The rearrangement joins TRBV18 to TRBJ1-5, with D unclear. The CDR3 is made up of 13 amino acids. Looked up from germline, CDR1 is KGHSH and CDR2 is LQKENI. V lost 3 bases, J lost 5 bases, and 8 bases lay in between. The CDR3: CASSPEGDQPQHF. Here the CDR3 DNA reads TGTGCCAGCTCACCCGAAGGTGATCAGCCCCAGCATTTT.

The V gene is TRBV28, the J gene TRBJ1-1; 8 bases line up with TRBD1. Trimming cost V 7 bases and J 10 bases; bases outside gene matches: 17. CDR3 size: 15 residues. Per the germline V gene, CDR1 is MDHEN and CDR2 is SYDVKM. The chain's CDR3 is CASTQGAISTLGAFF. The CDR3 nucleotides read TGTGCCAGCACGCAGGGGGCCATATCGACTCTTGGAGCTTTCTTT.

The chain employs TRBV6-5 and TRBJ1-4; weak D call: TRBD1 (5 bases). Germline V gene lookup returns CDR1 MNHEY and CDR2 SVGAGI. V lost 10 bases, J lost 4 bases, and 16 bases lay in between. This CDR3 region has 14 residues. The CDR3 loop reads CATRGREFNEKLFF. CDR3 DNA: TGTGCCACCCGGGGACGCGAATTTAATGAAAAACTGTTTTTT.

The V gene is TRBV30, the J gene TRBJ2-7, with 10 bases fitting TRBD2. The CDR3 is 17 amino acids. Germline V lookup: CDR1 GTSNPN, CDR2 SVGIG (reference sequence). V lost 7 bases, J lost 3 bases, and 18 bases stayed unmatched. CDR3 sequence reads: CALEAQGRLAGSYEQYF. CDR3 DNA: TGTGCCTTGGAGGCCCAGGGGCGACTAGCGGGCAGCTACGAGCAGTACTTC.

This sequence joins TRBV7-9 and TRBJ2-1; D is unclear. The germline V gene encodes CDR1 SEHNR and CDR2 FQNEAQ (reference sequence). V gave up 1 base and J gave up 7 bases, with 17 bases separating them. CDR3 length: 16 residues. CDR3: CASSLVGLGPRNEQFF. Here the CDR3 DNA reads TGTGCCAGCAGCTTAGTTGGTTTAGGGCCAAGGAATGAGCAGTTCTTC.

A single count supports this clone. This chain connects TRBV2 to TRBJ2-7; D possibly corresponds to TRBD1 (5 bases). V was shortened by 4 bases and J by 2 bases, with 9 bases between the two germline ends. CDR3 size: 13 residues. Germline V CDR1 and CDR2: SNHLY, FYNNEI. The DNA of the CDR3 is TGTGCCAGCAGTGTGCAGGGCCCCTACGAGCAGTACTTC. It yields the protein CASSVQGPYEQYF.

The chain carries TRBV6-1 and TRBJ1-5; D might be TRBD1 (6 bases). This CDR3 comprises 14 residues. The germline V gene has CDR1 MNHNS and CDR2 SASEGT. Deletions cut 6 bases from V and 5 bases from J, with 14 bases between. The CDR3 protein is CASSYKGEDQPQHF. As DNA, the CDR3 is TGTGCCAGCAGCTACAAGGGGGAGGATCAGCCCCAGCATTTT.